This T cell receptor (beta chain) was captured in a study of OX40 agonist ivuxolimab in advanced cancers. Study-level background: Prior therapy, whether anti-PD-1, anti-PD-L1 or anti-CTLA-4, was allowed, and roughly 40% had some. Three patients, one with hepatocellular carcinoma and two with cutaneous melanoma, achieved partial responses.

The repertoire was sequenced with immunoSEQ multiplex PCR; TCRdb's copy has only in-frame clones and lacks some. This table has about 10,000 clones, around four fifths appearing once. Patients with autoimmune history or systemic immunosuppression were excluded. Worth noting for this clone: The antigen remains unidentified.

Findings of the study overall: At doses 0.1 to 3.0 mg/kg, CD4+ and CD8+ clones expanded.

This CDR3 is built from 16 residues. CDR1 is MGHRA and CDR2 is YSYEKL in the germline V gene. With 3 bases clipped from V and 9 bases from J, the junction kept 8 bases outside the gene matches. The chain joins TRBV4-1 to TRBJ2-1, with TRBD2 matching over 13 bases. The source material was CD4+ or CD8+ T cells sorted from blood, sampled in a trial of the OX40 agonist ivuxolimab. This clonotype originated in an adult with an advanced solid tumor such as melanoma, head and neck, liver or kidney cancer. CDR3: CASSQDGLAGDPEQFF. In DNA form, the CDR3 reads TGCGCCAGCAGCCAGGACGGACTAGCGGGAGATCCTGAGCAGTTCTTC.